This passage covers 12 T cell receptor beta chains from one sample sequenced in a study of blood T cell repertoires in COVID-19 (dated by TCRdb to the early 2020s). The receptor library was made with the immunoSEQ multiplex PCR assay. TCRdb's version of the immuneACCESS table is confined to in-frame rearrangements and falls short of the full clone set. An unresolved V gene accounts for under half of the shortfall where checked; the remainder is of unknown origin. The sample table shows 330,000 or so clones, and approximately 86% are seen once. Around 10% of the sample belongs to the ten largest clones. The specimen was peripheral blood. These TCRs come from a man between 25 and 39 years old with COVID-19, enrolled during active disease.

The rearrangement uses TRBV6-1 and TRBJ2-7; 8 bases align to TRBD2. V shed 1 base and J 4 bases; nucleotides not matched to a gene: 6. The CDR3 has 15 residues. Germline CDR1 MNHNS, CDR2 SASEGT. The CDR3 protein is CASSEGTSREYEQYF. The CDR3 DNA is TGTGCCAGCAGTGAAGGGACTAGCCGAGAATACGAGCAGTACTTC.

This chain uses TRBV24-1 with TRBJ2-2; TRBD2 aligns across 11 bases. Germline V gene sequence: CDR1 KGHDR, CDR2 SFDVKD. The V and J ends lost 12 bases and 7 bases, in that order; junction bases with no gene match: 9. The CDR3 has 14 residues. The CDR3 reads CAAGLAGVGGELFF. The CDR3 DNA follows: TGTGCCGCCGGACTAGCGGGTGTCGGCGGGGAGCTGTTTTTT.

The chain employs TRBV28 and TRBJ2-7; 7 bases agree with TRBD1. J was trimmed by 0 bases and V by 6 bases; bases with no gene match: 5. The CDR3 has 14 residues. Germline CDR1 is MDHEN and CDR2 is SYDVKM. CDR3 amino acids: CASSTGDPSYEQYF. CDR3 DNA sequence: TGTGCCAGCAGCACAGGGGATCCCTCCTACGAGCAGTACTTC.

This clone was found once. This chain uses TRBV28 with TRBJ2-7, with 7 bases identical to TRBD1. Trimming cost V 8 bases and J 3 bases; bases outside gene matches: 7. The CDR3 length is 13 residues. Germline values: CDR1 MDHEN, CDR2 SYDVKM. The CDR3 loop is CASSPGQSYEQYF. The CDR3 DNA reads TGTGCCAGCTCGCCGGGACAGAGCTACGAGCAGTACTTC. Full variable domain (rest looked up from reference TRBV28 and TRBJ2-7): DVKVTQSSRYLVKRTGEKVFLECVQDMDHENMFWYRQDPGLGLRLIYFSYDVKMKEKGDIPEGYSVSREKKERFSLILESASTNQTSMYLCASSPGQSYEQYFGPGTRLTVT.

This chain links TRBV7-9 with TRBJ2-1; 14 nucleotides match TRBD2. Germline V gene sequence: CDR1 SEHNR, CDR2 FQNEAQ (reference sequence). The CDR3 has 16 amino acids. Trimming took 6 bases from V and 8 from J; bases not matched to a gene: 9. The DNA of the CDR3 is TGTGCCAGCAGGGCAATTGGGACTAGCGGGAGCGATGAGCAGTTCTTC. Amino acid sequence: CASRAIGTSGSDEQFF.

The chain has TRBV15 and TRBJ2-1; 11 bases agree with TRBD2. The CDR3 contains 16 residues. V dropped 3 bases and J dropped 8; count of bases not matched to a gene: 9. CDR1 is LNHNV and CDR2 is YYDKDF in the germline V gene (reference sequence). CDR3 sequence reads: CATSSRIAGGKDEQFF. The CDR3 region has the DNA TGTGCCACCAGCAGTAGGATAGCGGGAGGGAAAGATGAGCAGTTCTTC.

The rearrangement links TRBV6-5 to TRBJ2-5; 8 nucleotides agree with TRBD1. The CDR3 has 15 residues. Germline V lookup: CDR1 MNHEY, CDR2 SVGAGI. V dropped 5 bases and J dropped 1; count of bases not matched to a gene: 6. The CDR3 coding sequence is TGTGCCAGCAGTCAACGCAGGGGGCCCCAAGAGACCCAGTACTTC. This codes for CASSQRRGPQETQYF.

This clone occurred many times. The gene calls are TRBV27 and TRBJ1-5; 8 bases agree with TRBD1. The V segment lost 6 bases and the J segment 2 bases; nucleotides outside the gene matches: 6. From germline, CDR1 is MNHEY and CDR2 SMNVEV (reference sequence). This CDR3 spans 15 amino acids. The CDR3 here is CASSRQGLGNQPQHF. Here the CDR3 DNA reads TGTGCCAGCAGCCGACAGGGGCTGGGCAATCAGCCCCAGCATTTT.

This clone was seen just once. V gene TRBV9 combines with J gene TRBJ1-1, with TRBD1 matching 8 bases. The CDR3 length is 12 residues. The germline V gene encodes CDR1 SGDLS and CDR2 YYNGEE. Trimming at V came to 4 bases and at J to 10 bases, leaving 6 bases not matched to a gene. CDR3 in DNA: TGTGCCAGCAGCCCCTTGGACAGGGTAGCTTTCTTT. Its translation is CASSPLDRVAFF. Supplemented by reference TRBV9 and TRBJ1-1, the full variable domain reads DSGVTQTPKHLITATGQRVTLRCSPRSGDLSVYWYQQSLDQGLQFLIQYYNGEERAKGNILERFSAQQFPDLHSELNLSSLELGDSALYFCASSPLDRVAFFGQGTRLTVV.

This rearrangement joins TRBV20-1 to TRBJ2-1; 7 bases fit TRBD2. V shed 3 bases, J shed 7 bases, and the junction held 12 bases outside the gene matches. Germline values: CDR1 DFQATT, CDR2 SNEGSKA (reference sequence). The CDR3 has 15 residues. Here the CDR3 reads CSASDVGGVKNEQFF. CDR3 sequence (DNA): TGCAGTGCTAGTGATGTGGGGGGGGTGAAGAATGAGCAGTTCTTC.

The J gene is TRBJ1-5, the V gene TRBV20-1; D gene uncertain. This CDR3 region has 13 residues. V gave up 3 bases and J gave up 5 bases, with 11 bases separating them. CDR1 and CDR2 (germline): DFQATT, SNEGSKA (reference sequence). The CDR3 DNA reads as TGCAGTGCTAGTGGCAGGAATCATCAGCCCCAGCATTTT. Encoded protein: CSASGRNHQPQHF.

V and J are TRBV18 and TRBJ2-2, with TRBD1 matching over 9 bases. Germline-derived CDR1 and CDR2 are KGHSH and LQKENI. V shed 4 bases and J 0 bases; nucleotides not matched to a gene: 3. The CDR3 is 16 residues long. CDR3 nucleotides: TGTGCCAGCTCACTACAGGGGGCGGCGAACACCGGGGAGCTGTTTTTT. Its translation: CASSLQGAANTGELFF.